The 3 T cell receptor beta chains presented below share a single source sample, sequenced in a study of T-cell reconstitution after alpha-beta-depleted transplantation in children. Unique molecular identifiers were used to barcode this TCRbeta library. TCRdb itself ran the PCR reads through MiXCR, one entry per CDR3 protein. The sample has some 260,000 distinct CDR3 sequences; roughly a quarter are singletons. Sequencing was performed on PBMCs, mostly from graft donor cells, taken 360 days after TCRalphabeta/CD19-depleted stem cell transplant. The receptors stem from a female patient aged 2 to 10 who had a stem cell transplant for congenital amegakaryocytic thrombocytopenia, so the T cells may come from the graft donor.

In this sample, this clonotype turned up a few times. The chain recombines TRBV11-2 with TRBJ2-5, with TRBD1 matching 12 bases. Germline trimming cut 5 bases from V and 7 bases from J; bases unmatched to any gene: 20. The V gene's germline CDR1 is SGHAT and CDR2 FQNNGV. CDR3 length: 19 amino acids. DNA for the CDR3: TGTGCCAGCAGCCCTCTCCCCGGGACAGGGGGCATCCAAGCCGGGACCCAGTACTTC. It codes for CASSPLPGTGGIQAGTQYF.

This chain joins TRBV6-5 and TRBJ1-3, with D perhaps TRBD1 (5 bases). Trimming stripped 2 bases from V and 2 bases from J, with 13 bases between. From germline, CDR1 is MNHEY and CDR2 SVGAGI. The CDR3 is 16 amino acids. The CDR3 here is CASSYGLGGTGNTIYF. The CDR3 DNA reads as TGTGCCAGCAGTTACGGACTGGGGGGGACTGGAAACACCATATATTTT.

The J gene is TRBJ2-4, the V gene TRBV28, with D perhaps being TRBD1 or TRBD2 (5 bases each). CDR1 MDHEN and CDR2 SYDVKM come from the germline V gene. Trimming cost V 5 bases and J 2 bases, with 10 bases left between them. The CDR3 has 14 residues. CDR3: CASSEGFSKNIQYF. The DNA for the CDR3 is TGTGCCAGCAGTGAGGGGTTTTCCAAAAACATTCAGTACTTC.